This T cell receptor beta chain was recovered during a study of blood T cell repertoires in COVID-19. At the level of the study: From T cells, B-cell-depleted T cells, or PBMCs came the material, which was cDNA or gDNA.

Method: immunoSEQ multiplex PCR; TCRdb's copy keeps in-frame clones and lacks some. The table has 250,000 or so clones, 80% to 95% seen once. The CDR3 totals 15 residues. Trimming shortened V by 3 bases and J by 8 bases, and 16 bases separated the two germline ends. CDR1 and CDR2 from the germline V gene are KGHDR and SFDVKD. Exposed volunteers were people who met a COVID-19 case within 2 weeks before study entry. The origin of this receptor is a man aged 40-50 years who had been exposed to COVID-19. The chain combines TRBV24-1 with TRBJ2-1; D possibly corresponds to TRBD1 (5 bases). The specimen sequenced was PBMCs or T cells enriched from blood (not recorded which). The CDR3 reads CATSDSQGLKDEQFF. Here the CDR3 DNA reads TGTGCCACCAGTGATAGTCAGGGTCTCAAGGATGAGCAGTTCTTC.